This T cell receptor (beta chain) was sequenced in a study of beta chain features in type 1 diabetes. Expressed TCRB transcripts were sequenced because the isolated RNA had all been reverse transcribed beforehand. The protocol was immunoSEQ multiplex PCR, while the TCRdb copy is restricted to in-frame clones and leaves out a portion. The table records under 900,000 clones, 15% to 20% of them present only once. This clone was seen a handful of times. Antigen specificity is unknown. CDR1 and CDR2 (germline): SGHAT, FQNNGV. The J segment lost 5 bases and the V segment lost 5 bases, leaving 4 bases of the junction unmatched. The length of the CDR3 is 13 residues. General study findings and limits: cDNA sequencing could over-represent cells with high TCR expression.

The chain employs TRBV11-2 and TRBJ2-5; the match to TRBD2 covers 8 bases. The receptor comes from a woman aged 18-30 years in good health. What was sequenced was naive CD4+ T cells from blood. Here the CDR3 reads CASSARLAETQYF. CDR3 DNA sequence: TGTGCCAGCAGCGCCCGACTAGCGGAGACCCAGTACTTC.